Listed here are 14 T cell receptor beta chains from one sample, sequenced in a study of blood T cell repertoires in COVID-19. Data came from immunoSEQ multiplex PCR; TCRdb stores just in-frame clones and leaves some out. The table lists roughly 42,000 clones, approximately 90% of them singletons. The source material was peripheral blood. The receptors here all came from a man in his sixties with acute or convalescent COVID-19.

The CDR3 here is CASSHDWKGSNYGYTF. The CDR3 bases are TGCGCCAGCAGCCACGATTGGAAGGGGTCTAACTATGGCTACACCTTC. The rearrangement links TRBV4-3 to TRBJ1-2; possibly TRBD1 for D (5 bases). Germline V gives CDR1 LGHNA, CDR2 YSLEER. The CDR3 has 16 amino acids. V was pared by 3 bases and J by 0 bases, with 14 bases between.

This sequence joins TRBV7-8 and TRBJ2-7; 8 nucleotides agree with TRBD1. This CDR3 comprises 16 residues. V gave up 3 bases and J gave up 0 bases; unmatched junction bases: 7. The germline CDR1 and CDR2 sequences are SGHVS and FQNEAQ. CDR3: CASSFTGGPLSYEQYF. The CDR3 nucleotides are TGTGCCAGCAGCTTTACAGGGGGGCCCCTCTCCTACGAGCAGTACTTC.

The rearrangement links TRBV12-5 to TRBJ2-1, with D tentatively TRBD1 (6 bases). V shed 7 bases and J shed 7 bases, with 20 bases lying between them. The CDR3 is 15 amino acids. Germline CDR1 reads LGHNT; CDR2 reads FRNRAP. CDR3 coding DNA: TGTGCTAGTGCCCGGACAGCCGCCGGGCAGAATGAGCAGTTCTTC. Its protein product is CASARTAAGQNEQFF.

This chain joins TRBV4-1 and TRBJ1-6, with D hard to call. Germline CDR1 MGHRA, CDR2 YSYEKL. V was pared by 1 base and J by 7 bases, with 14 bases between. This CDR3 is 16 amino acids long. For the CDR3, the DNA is TGCGCCAGCAGCCAAGCGGGGTATTCGGGAAATTCACCCCTCCACTTT. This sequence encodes CASSQAGYSGNSPLHF.

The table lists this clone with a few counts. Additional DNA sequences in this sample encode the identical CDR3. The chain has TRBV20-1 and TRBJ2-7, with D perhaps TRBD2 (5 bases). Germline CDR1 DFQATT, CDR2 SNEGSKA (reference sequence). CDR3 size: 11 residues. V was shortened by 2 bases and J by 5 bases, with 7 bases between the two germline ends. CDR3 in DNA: TGCAGTGCTAGAAGCGGACACGAGCAGTACTTC. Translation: CSARSGHEQYF.

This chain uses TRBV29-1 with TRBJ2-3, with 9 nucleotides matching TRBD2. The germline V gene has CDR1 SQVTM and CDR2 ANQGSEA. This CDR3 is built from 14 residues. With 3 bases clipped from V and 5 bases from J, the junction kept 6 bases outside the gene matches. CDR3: CSVDGLAPGDTQYF. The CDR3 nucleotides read TGCAGCGTTGACGGACTAGCGCCGGGAGATACGCAGTATTTT.

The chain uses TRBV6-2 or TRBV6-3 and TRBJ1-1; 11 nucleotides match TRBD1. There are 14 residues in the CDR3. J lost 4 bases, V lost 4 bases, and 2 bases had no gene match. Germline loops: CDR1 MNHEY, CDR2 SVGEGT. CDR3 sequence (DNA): TGTGCCAGCAGTTGGACAGGGGGCGGCACTGAAGCTTTCTTT. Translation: CASSWTGGGTEAFF.

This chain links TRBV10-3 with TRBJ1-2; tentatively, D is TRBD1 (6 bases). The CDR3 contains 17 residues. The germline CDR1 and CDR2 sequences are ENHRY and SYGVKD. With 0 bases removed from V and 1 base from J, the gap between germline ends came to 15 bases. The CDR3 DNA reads TGTGCCATCAGTGAGTCCCCCACAGGGACCTATAACTATGGCTACACCTTC. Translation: CAISESPTGTYNYGYTF.

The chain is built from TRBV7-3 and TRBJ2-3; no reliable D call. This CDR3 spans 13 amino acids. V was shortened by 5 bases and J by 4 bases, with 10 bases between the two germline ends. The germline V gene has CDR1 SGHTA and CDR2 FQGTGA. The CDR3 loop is CASSQSKADTQYF. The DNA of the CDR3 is TGTGCCAGCAGCCAGTCCAAAGCAGATACGCAGTATTTT.

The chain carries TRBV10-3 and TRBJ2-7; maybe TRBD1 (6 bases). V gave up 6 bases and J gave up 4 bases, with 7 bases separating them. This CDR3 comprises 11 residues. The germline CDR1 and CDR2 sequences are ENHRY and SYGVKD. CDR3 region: CAIRQGYEQYF. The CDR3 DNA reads TGTGCCATCAGACAGGGATACGAGCAGTACTTC.

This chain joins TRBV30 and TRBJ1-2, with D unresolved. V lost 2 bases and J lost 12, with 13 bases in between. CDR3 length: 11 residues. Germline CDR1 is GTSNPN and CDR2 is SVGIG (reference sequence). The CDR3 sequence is CAWSPWPVNTF. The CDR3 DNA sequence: TGTGCCTGGAGTCCTTGGCCTGTAAACACCTTC.

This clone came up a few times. In DNA form, the CDR3 reads TGTGCCACCAGGGGGGCGGGCCACAATGAGCAGTTCTTC. Translation gives CATRGAGHNEQFF. The J gene is TRBJ2-1, the V gene TRBV15, with D perhaps matching TRBD1 (6 bases). Germline V gene sequence: CDR1 LNHNV, CDR2 YYDKDF (reference sequence). V was pared by 6 bases and J by 5 bases, with 11 bases between. This CDR3 comprises 13 residues.

In nucleotides, the CDR3 is TGCAGCGTTGAAGACCGATCAGATGAGCAGTTCTTC. This translates into CSVEDRSDEQFF. V usage is TRBV29-1 and J usage is TRBJ2-1; D gene uncertain. Germline CDR1 is SQVTM and CDR2 is ANQGSEA. This CDR3 is built from 12 residues. V lost 0 bases and J 8 bases, leaving 8 bases between the germline ends.

The CDR3 DNA reads TGTGCCAGCAGCAGGGAGGGAAACACTGAAGCTTTCTTT. Translated: CASSREGNTEAFF. The V gene is TRBV12-3 or TRBV12-4, the J gene TRBJ1-1, with D perhaps matching TRBD1 (5 bases). V was shortened by 6 bases and J by 2 bases, with 10 bases between the two germline ends. This CDR3 spans 13 amino acids.